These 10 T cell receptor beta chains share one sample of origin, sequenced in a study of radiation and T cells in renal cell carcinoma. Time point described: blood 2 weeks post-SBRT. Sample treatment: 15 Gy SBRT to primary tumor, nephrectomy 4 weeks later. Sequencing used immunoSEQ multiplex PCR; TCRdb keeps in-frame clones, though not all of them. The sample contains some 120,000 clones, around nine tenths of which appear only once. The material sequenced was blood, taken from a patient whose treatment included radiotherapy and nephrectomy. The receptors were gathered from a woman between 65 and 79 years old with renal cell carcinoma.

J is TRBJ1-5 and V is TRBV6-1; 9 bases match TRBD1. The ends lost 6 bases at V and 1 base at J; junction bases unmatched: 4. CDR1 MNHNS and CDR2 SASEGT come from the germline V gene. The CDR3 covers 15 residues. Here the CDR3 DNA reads TGTGCCAGCAGCCTCGGACAGGGGAGCAATCAGCCCCAGCATTTT. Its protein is CASSLGQGSNQPQHF.

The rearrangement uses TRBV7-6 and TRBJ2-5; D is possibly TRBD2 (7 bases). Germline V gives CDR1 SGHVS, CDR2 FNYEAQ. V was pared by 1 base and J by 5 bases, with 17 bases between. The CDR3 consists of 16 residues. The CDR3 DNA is TGTGCCAGCAGCTTAGGGGGCGGGGGCCCCGCGGAGACCCAGTACTTC. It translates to CASSLGGGGPAETQYF.

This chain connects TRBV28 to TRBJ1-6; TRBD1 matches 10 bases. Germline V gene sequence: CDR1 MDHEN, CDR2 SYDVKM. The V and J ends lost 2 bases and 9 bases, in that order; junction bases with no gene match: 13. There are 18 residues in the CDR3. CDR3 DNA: TGTGCCAGCAGTTTAAAAGGGACAGGGGTTAGTATAGGTTCACCCCTCCACTTT. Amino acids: CASSLKGTGVSIGSPLHF. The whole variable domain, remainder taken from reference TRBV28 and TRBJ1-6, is DVKVTQSSRYLVKRTGEKVFLECVQDMDHENMFWYRQDPGLGLRLIYFSYDVKMKEKGDIPEGYSVSREKKERFSLILESASTNQTSMYLCASSLKGTGVSIGSPLHFGNGTRLTVT.

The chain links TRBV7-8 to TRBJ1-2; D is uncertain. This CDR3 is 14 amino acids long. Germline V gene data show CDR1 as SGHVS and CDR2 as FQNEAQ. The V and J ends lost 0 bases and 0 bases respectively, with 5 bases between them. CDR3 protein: CASSLAQANYGYTF. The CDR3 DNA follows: TGTGCCAGCAGCTTAGCCCAAGCTAACTATGGCTACACCTTC.

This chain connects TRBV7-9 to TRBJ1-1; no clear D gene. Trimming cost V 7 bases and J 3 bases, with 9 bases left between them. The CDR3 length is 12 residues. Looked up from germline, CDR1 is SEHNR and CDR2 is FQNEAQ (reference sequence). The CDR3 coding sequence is TGTGCCAGCACCTTTGGGGACACTGAAGCTTTCTTT. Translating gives CASTFGDTEAFF.

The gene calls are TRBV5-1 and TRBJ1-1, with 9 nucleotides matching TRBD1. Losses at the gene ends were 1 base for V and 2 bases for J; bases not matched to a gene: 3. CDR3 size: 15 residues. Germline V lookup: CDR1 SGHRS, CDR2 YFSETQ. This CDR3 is CASSLLQGANTEAFF. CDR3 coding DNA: TGCGCCAGCAGCTTGCTACAGGGGGCAAACACTGAAGCTTTCTTT. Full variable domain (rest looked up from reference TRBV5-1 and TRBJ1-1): KAGVTQTPRYLIKTRGQQVTLSCSPISGHRSVSWYQQTPGQGLQFLFEYFSETQRNKGNFPGRFSGRQFSNSRSEMNVSTLELGDSALYLCASSLLQGANTEAFFGQGTRLTVV.

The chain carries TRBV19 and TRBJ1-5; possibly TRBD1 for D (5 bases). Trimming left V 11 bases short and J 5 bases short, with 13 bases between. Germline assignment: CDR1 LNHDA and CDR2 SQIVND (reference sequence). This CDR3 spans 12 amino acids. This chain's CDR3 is CAGGRGYQPQHF. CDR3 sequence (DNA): TGTGCCGGGGGTCGGGGGTATCAGCCCCAGCATTTT.

CDR3 in amino acids: CASSIAGGPGELFF. In nucleotides, the CDR3 is TGCGCCAGCAGCATAGCGGGGGGCCCCGGGGAGCTGTTTTTT. V is TRBV5-1 and J is TRBJ2-2; 10 bases map to TRBD2. Germline-derived CDR1 and CDR2 are SGHRS and YFSETQ. With 4 bases clipped from V and 6 bases from J, the junction kept 3 bases outside the gene matches. The CDR3 spans 14 residues.

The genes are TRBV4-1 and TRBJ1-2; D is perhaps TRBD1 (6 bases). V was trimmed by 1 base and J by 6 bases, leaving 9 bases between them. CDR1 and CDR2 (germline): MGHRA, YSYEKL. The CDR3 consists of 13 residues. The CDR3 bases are TGCGCCAGCAGCCAAGGTCGACAGGATGGCTACACCTTC. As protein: CASSQGRQDGYTF.

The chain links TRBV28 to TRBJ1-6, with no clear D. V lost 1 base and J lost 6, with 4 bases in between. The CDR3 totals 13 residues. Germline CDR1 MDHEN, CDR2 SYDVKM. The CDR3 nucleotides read TGTGCCAGCAGTTTATTCGGTAATTCACCCCTCCACTTT. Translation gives CASSLFGNSPLHF.